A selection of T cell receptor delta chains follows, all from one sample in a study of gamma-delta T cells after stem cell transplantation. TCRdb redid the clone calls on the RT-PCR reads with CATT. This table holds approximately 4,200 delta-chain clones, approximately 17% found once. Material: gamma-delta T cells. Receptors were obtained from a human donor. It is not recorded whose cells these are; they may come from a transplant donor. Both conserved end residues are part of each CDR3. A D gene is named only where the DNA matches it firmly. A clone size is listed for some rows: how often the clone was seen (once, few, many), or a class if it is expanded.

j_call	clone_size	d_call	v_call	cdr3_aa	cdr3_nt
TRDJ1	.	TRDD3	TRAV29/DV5	CAASAGGGIPYTDKLIF	TGTGCAGCAAGCGCAGGTGGGGGGATACCTTACACCGATAAACTCATCTTT
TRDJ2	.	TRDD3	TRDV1	CALGYYVRGILLTAQLFF	TGTGCTCTTGGGTACTACGTCAGGGGGATTCTATTGACAGCACAACTCTTCTTT
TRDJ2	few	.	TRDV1	CALGGASRALTAQLFF	TGTGCTCTTGGAGGCGCTAGTCGAGCTTTGACAGCACAACTCTTCTTT
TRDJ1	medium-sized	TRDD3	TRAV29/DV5	CAASAGVGDLTDKLIF	TGTGCAGCAAGCGCGGGAGTGGGGGACCTCACCGATAAACTCATCTTT
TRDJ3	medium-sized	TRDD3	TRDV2	CACDILGDSSWDTRQMFF	TGTGCCTGTGACATACTGGGGGATAGCTCCTGGGACACCCGACAGATGTTTTTC
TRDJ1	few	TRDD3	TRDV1	CALVDPPPGGYPTDKLIF	TGTGCTCTTGTAGATCCTCCCCCTGGGGGATACCCCACCGATAAACTCATCTTT
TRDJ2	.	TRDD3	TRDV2	CACDTLGAPVAHLFF	TGTGCCTGTGACACCCTGGGGGCTCCAGTCGCACACCTCTTCTTT
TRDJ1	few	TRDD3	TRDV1	CALGGSPVLGPSGTDKLIF	TGTGCTCTTGGGGGCTCTCCTGTACTGGGGCCCTCGGGCACCGATAAACTCATCTTT
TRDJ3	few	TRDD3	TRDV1	CALVQFSSTGGLCSWDTRQMFF	TGTGCTCTTGTGCAATTTTCTTCTACTGGGGGACTTTGCTCCTGGGACACCCGACAGATGTTTTTC
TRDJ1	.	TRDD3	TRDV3	CAFCTGGYTSVSLELIF	TGTGCCTTTTGTACTGGGGGATACACCTCCGTGAGCTTAGAACTCATCTTT
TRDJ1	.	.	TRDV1	CALGEQRPTVPGIDKLIF	TGTGCTCTTGGGGAACAACGTCCTACTGTCCCTGGGATCGATAAACTCATCTTT
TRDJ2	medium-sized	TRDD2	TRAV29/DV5	CAASGLPTGDRAAQLFF	TGTGCAGCAAGCGGCCTTCCTACTGGGGATAGAGCAGCACAACTCTTCTTT
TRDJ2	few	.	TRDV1	CALGRHRLTAQLFF	TGTGCTCTTGGGCGTCACCGTCTCACAGCACAACTCTTCTTT
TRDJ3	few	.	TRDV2	CACDTIWDSSSLDTRQMFF	TGTGCCTGCGACACCATCTGGGATTCCTCCTCCTTGGACACCCGACAGATGTTTTTC
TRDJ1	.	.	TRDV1	CALGGWGSATDKLIF	TGTGCTCTTGGTGGGTGGGGGTCGGCCACCGATAAACTCATCTTT
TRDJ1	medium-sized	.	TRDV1	CALGELSRTWGTGPDKLIF	TGTGCTCTTGGGGAACTTTCTAGGACCTGGGGAACTGGTCCCGATAAACTCATCTTT
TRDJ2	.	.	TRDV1	CALGELRLPTVLSSSGPLGLTAQLFF	TGTGCTCTTGGGGAACTTAGGCTTCCTACCGTTCTGTCGTCGTCTGGTCCACTGGGGTTGACGGCACAACTCTTCTTT
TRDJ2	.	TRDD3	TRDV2	CACDVLGDSLTAQLFF	TGTGCCTGTGACGTACTGGGGGATTCATTGACAGCACAACTCTTCTTT
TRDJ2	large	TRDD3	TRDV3	CASRYWGIALTAQLFF	TGTGCCTCCCGATACTGGGGGATAGCTTTGACAGCACAACTCTTCTTT
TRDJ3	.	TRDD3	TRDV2	CACDTRTGGYFSCDNRPMFF	TGTGCCTGTGACACGCGGACTGGGGGATACTTCTCCTGTGACAACCGCCCGATGTTTTTC
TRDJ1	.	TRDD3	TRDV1	CALGKTGYWGTKLIF	TGTGCTCTTGGGAAAACCGGCTACTGGGGGACTAAACTCATCTTT
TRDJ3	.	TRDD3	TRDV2	CACDTRGDPASSCDTRPMFF	TGTGCCTGTGACACGCGGGGGGATCCCGCCAGCTCCTGTGACACCCGCCCGATGTTTTTC